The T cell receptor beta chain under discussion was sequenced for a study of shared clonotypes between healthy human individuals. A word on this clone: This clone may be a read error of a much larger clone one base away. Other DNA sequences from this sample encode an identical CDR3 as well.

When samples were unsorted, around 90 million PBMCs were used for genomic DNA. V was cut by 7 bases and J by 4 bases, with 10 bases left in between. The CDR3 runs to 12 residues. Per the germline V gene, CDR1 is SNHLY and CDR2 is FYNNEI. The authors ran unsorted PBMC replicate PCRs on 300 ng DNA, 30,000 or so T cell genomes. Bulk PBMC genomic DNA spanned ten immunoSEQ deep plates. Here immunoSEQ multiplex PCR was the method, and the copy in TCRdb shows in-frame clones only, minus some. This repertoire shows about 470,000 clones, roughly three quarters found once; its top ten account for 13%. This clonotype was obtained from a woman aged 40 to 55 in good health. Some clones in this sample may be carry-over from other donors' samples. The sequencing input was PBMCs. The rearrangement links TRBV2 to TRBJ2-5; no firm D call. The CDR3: CASISTGETQYF. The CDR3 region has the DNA TGTGCCAGCATCTCGACGGGAGAGACCCAGTACTTC.